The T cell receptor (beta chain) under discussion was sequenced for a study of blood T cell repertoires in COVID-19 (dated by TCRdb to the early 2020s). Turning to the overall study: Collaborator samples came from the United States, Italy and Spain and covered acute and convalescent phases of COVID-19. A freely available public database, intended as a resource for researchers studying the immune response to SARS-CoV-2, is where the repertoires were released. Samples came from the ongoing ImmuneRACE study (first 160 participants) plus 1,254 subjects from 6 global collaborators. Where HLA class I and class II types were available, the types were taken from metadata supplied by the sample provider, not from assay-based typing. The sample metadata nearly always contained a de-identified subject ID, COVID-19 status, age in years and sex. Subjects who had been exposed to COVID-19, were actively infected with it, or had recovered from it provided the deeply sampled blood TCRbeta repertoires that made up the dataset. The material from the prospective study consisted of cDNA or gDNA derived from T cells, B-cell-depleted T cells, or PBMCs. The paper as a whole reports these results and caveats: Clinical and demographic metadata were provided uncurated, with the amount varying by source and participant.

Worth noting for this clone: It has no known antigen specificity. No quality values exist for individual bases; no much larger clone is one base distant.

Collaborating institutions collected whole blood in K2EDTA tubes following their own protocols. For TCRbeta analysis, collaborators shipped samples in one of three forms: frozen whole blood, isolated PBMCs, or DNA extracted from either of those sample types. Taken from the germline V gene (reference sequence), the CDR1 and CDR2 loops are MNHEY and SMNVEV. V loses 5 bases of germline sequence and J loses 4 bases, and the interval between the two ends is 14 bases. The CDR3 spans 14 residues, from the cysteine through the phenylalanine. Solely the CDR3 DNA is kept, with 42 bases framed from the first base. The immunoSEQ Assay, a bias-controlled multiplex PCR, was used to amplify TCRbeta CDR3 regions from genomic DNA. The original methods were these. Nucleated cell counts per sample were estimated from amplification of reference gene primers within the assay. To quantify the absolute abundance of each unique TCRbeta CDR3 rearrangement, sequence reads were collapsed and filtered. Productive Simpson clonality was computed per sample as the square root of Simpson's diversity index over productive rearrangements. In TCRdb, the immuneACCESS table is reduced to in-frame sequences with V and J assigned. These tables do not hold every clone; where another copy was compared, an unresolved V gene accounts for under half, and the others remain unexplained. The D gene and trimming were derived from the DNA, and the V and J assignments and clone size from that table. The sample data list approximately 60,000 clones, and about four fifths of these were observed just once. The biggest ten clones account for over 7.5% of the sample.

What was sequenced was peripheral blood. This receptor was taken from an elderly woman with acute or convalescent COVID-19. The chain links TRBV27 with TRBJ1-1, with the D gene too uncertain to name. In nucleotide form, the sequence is TGTGCCAGCAGTCCCAAGCGGGTTAGCACTGAAGCTTTCTTT. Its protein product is CASSPKRVSTEAFF.